The 7 T cell receptor beta chains below were found in one sample sequenced in a study of blood T cells in healthy people across ages. It was with a sample-barcoded 5' primer and a J-beta primer mix that a second PCR of roughly 7 to 12 cycles was run. From the 5' RACE reads, TCRdb called clonotypes with MiXCR, one entry per CDR3 protein. The sample yields 550,000 to 750,000 distinct CDR3 sequences, under 25% seen once. Sequenced sample: blood. Source of these receptors: a man between 65 and 80 years old in good health.

This clonotype was counted only a few times. The CDR3 end shows no conserved phenylalanine or tryptophan, and so a read error is likely. CDR3 coding DNA: TGTGCCAGCCGGGCCAAAAACATTCAGTACCTC. Residues: CASRAKNIQYL. The V gene is TRBV6-1, the J gene TRBJ2-4; D is unresolved. The CDR3 is 11 residues long. CDR1 is MNHNS and CDR2 is SASEGT in the germline V gene. V lost 8 bases and J 1 base, leaving 3 bases between the germline ends.

The J gene is TRBJ2-1, the V gene TRBV14; 9 nucleotides align to TRBD2. The V and J ends lost 5 bases and 7 bases, in that order; junction bases with no gene match: 9. The CDR3 is 15 amino acids. The germline V gene has CDR1 SGHDN and CDR2 FVKESK. The CDR3: CASSLMLAGRNEQFF. The DNA of the CDR3 is TGTGCCAGCAGCTTAATGCTAGCGGGACGGAATGAGCAGTTCTTC.

The chain employs TRBV20-1 and TRBJ2-5; D possibly matches TRBD1 or TRBD2 (5 bases each). The J call is uncertain, as TRBJ2-1 better fits the DNA end. Germline V gives CDR1 DFQATT, CDR2 SNEGSKA (reference sequence). The CDR3 has 11 residues. CDR3 in amino acids: CSARQLGVQFF. CDR3 bases: TGCAGTGCTAGGCAGTTGGGGGTCCAGTTCTTC.

This clonotype showed up just a few times. V and J are TRBV30 and TRBJ1-5; D gene unclear. The CDR3 is 14 amino acids. Germline CDR1 GTSNPN, CDR2 SVGIG (reference sequence). V lost 1 base and J 2 bases, leaving 9 bases between the germline ends. The CDR3 spells CAWSDERGNQPQHF. In DNA form, the CDR3 reads TGTGCCTGGAGTGATGAGCGAGGCAATCAGCCCCAGCATTTT.

The V call is TRBV10-3, the J call TRBJ2-4; 11 bases fit TRBD1. Trimming at V came to 4 bases and at J to 2 bases, leaving 1 base not matched to a gene. The CDR3 length is 15 residues. Germline lookup yields CDR1 ENHRY and CDR2 SYGVKD. CDR3 sequence reads: CAISGTGGPKNIQYF. DNA for the CDR3: TGTGCCATCAGTGGGACAGGGGGCCCCAAAAACATTCAGTACTTC.

This clonotype was observed many times. The rearrangement uses TRBV29-1 and TRBJ2-5; TRBD2 might be the D (6 bases). The germline V and J ends were trimmed by 3 bases and 1 base, with 9 bases remaining between them. Germline assignment: CDR1 SQVTM and CDR2 ANQGSEA. The CDR3 extends over 13 amino acids. For the CDR3, the DNA is TGCAGCGTTGACCTAGCGCCCCAAGAGACCCAGTACTTC. It yields the protein CSVDLAPQETQYF.

The V and J genes are TRBV7-2 and TRBJ2-5; tentatively, D is TRBD1 (5 bases). The DNA end lines up better with TRBJ2-7; the J call may be wrong. Looked up from germline, CDR1 is SGHTA and CDR2 is FQGNSA. This CDR3 is built from 13 residues. In nucleotides, the CDR3 is TGTGCCAGCAGCTTCGACAGATCCTACGAGCAGTACTTC. It codes for CASSFDRSYEQYF.